This T cell receptor beta chain was sequenced during a study of neurological immune-mediated disorders. This clonotype has at least ten counts. Each CDR3 protein gets one entry after TCRdb re-called the 5' RACE reads with MiXCR. The sample consists of approximately 87,000 distinct CDR3 sequences, 12% to 15% of them appearing once. The CDR3 is 13 amino acids. Per the germline V gene, CDR1 is KGHDR and CDR2 is SFDVKD. Trimming removed 9 bases from V and 1 base from J, with 11 bases in between. This chain uses TRBV24-1 with TRBJ1-1; the D gene is possibly TRBD1 (5 bases). Input material: PBMCs. The clonotype comes from a woman in her forties or fifties in good health. The DNA for the CDR3 is TGTGCCACCGGGACTAATACGAACACTGAAGCTTTCTTT. The encoded protein is CATGTNTNTEAFF.